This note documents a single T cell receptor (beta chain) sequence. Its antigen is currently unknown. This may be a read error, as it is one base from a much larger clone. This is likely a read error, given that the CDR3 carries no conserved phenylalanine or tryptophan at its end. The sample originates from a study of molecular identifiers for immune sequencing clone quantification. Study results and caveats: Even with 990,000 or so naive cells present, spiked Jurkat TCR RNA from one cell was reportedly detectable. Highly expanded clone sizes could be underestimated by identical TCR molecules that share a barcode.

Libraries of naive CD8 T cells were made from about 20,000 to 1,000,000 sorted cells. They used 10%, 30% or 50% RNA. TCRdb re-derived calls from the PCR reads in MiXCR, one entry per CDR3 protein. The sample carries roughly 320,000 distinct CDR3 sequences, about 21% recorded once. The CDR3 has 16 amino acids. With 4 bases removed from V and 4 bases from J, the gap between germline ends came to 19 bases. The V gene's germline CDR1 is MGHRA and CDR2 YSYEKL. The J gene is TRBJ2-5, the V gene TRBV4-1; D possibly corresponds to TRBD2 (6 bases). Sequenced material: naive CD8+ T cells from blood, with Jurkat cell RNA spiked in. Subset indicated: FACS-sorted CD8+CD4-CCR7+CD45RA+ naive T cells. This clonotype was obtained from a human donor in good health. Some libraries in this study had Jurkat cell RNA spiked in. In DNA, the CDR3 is TGCGCCAGCAGCCGCGAAACGGACTACTCTGGAGAGACCCAGTACTCC. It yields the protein CASSRETDYSGETQYS.